These 21 T cell receptor beta chains originate from one sample sequenced in a study of PD-1 blockade in classical Hodgkin lymphoma. Noted time point: cycle 4 day 1 (C4D1), after 5 to 7 weeks of nivolumab. Relapses following autologous stem cell transplantation were seen in all patients, with brentuximab vedotin exposure varying. Magnetic negative selection was used to purify CD4+ T cells from PBMCs that had been thawed. Assay: immunoSEQ multiplex PCR; the TCRdb copy retains only in-frame clones and omits some. The table has about 19,000 clones, over 65% seen once; the top ten hold around 2.7%. Specimen: CD4+ T cells from blood, collected before the fourth cycle of nivolumab. These TCRs come from a human donor with classical Hodgkin lymphoma.

CDR3 DNA: TGTGCCAGTAGTAAAACCGGGAGTAACAATGAGCAGTTCTTC. Translating gives CASSKTGSNNEQFF. V gene TRBV19 combines with J gene TRBJ2-1, with TRBD2 as a possible D gene (6 bases). The germline gives CDR1 LNHDA, CDR2 SQIVND (reference sequence). The V end was cut by 4 bases, the J end by 5 bases, with 12 bases between. This CDR3 has 14 residues.

The chain is built from TRBV29-1 and TRBJ2-7; TRBD2 agrees at 7 bases. CDR3 length equals 12 residues. Unmatched junction bases numbered 2, after V lost 4 bases and J lost 2 bases. The V gene's germline CDR1 is SQVTM and CDR2 ANQGSEA. Written as DNA, the CDR3 is TGCAGCGTTGCTCGGGGGGCCTACGAGCAGTACTTC. Amino acids: CSVARGAYEQYF.

This rearrangement joins TRBV30 to TRBJ2-5, with 9 bases lining up with TRBD2. The ends lost 6 bases at V and 3 bases at J; junction bases unmatched: 8. The CDR3 runs to 14 residues. CDR1 GTSNPN and CDR2 SVGIG come from the germline V gene (reference sequence). CDR3 nucleotide sequence: TGTGCCTGTTCCCTAGCGGGACGGGAAGAGACCCAGTACTTC. This sequence encodes CACSLAGREETQYF.

This clone was observed a few times. The V call is TRBV19, the J call TRBJ2-7; D assignment may be TRBD1 or TRBD2 (5 bases each). Trimming stripped 1 base from V and 2 bases from J, with 21 bases between. The germline gives CDR1 LNHDA, CDR2 SQIVND (reference sequence). This CDR3 has 18 residues. The CDR3, as DNA: TGTGCCAGTAGTATAGCCTCTCTAGCAGGACACCTACCCTACGAGCAGTACTTC. It codes for CASSIASLAGHLPYEQYF.

V and J are TRBV15 and TRBJ2-7; 7 positions agree with TRBD2. Germline CDR1 and CDR2: LNHNV and YYDKDF (reference sequence). The CDR3 has 17 residues. Trimming at V came to 0 bases and at J to 6 bases, leaving 14 bases not matched to a gene. CDR3 residues: CATSREAPGRLAGEQYF. The DNA for the CDR3 is TGTGCCACCAGCAGAGAGGCTCCCGGGAGACTAGCAGGCGAGCAGTACTTC.

This chain links TRBV15 with TRBJ2-3; D unclear. The CDR3 runs 13 residues. Germline CDR1 is LNHNV and CDR2 is YYDKDF (reference sequence). V lost 0 bases and J 2 bases, leaving 3 bases between the germline ends. CDR3 bases: TGTGCCACCAGCAGAGATGCCACAGATACGCAGTATTTT. Translating gives CATSRDATDTQYF.

In this sample, this clone turned up once. The chain employs TRBV2 and TRBJ1-1; no reliable D call. Trimming took off 5 bases at V and 2 bases at J, with 6 bases between the two ends. The CDR3 has 12 amino acids. Germline lookup yields CDR1 SNHLY and CDR2 FYNNEI. CDR3 amino acids: CASSIGNTEAFF. For the CDR3, the DNA is TGTGCCAGCAGTATCGGAAACACTGAAGCTTTCTTT.

This chain connects TRBV7-9 to TRBJ2-1; 9 bases fit TRBD2. The CDR3 covers 13 residues. Per the germline V gene, CDR1 is SEHNR and CDR2 is FQNEAQ (reference sequence). After removal of 5 bases from V and 8 bases from J, the junction contained 4 bases not matched to a gene. The CDR3 spells CASSLSGSDEQFF. DNA of the CDR3: TGTGCCAGCAGCCTTAGCGGGAGTGATGAGCAGTTCTTC.

This chain joins TRBV19 and TRBJ2-2, with 9 bases that match TRBD1. Germline loops: CDR1 LNHDA, CDR2 SQIVND (reference sequence). This CDR3 is 14 amino acids long. V shed 6 bases, J shed 4 bases, and the junction held 3 bases outside the gene matches. The DNA for the CDR3 is TGTGCCAGTAGGACAGGGGGTAGCACCGGGGAGCTGTTTTTT. Its translation is CASRTGGSTGELFF.

This chain uses TRBV27 with TRBJ2-7; 8 positions agree with TRBD2. Germline V gives CDR1 MNHEY, CDR2 SMNVEV (reference sequence). The ends lost 6 bases at V and 4 bases at J; junction bases unmatched: 8. This CDR3 contains 14 residues. DNA of the CDR3: TGTGCCAGCAGCTCAGCGGGAGTTATTTACGAGCAGTACTTC. Its protein product is CASSSAGVIYEQYF.

This chain uses TRBV6-1 with TRBJ2-7; TRBD2 matches at 9 bases. V lost 1 base, J lost 0 bases, and 7 bases stayed unmatched. The CDR3 spans 17 residues. Germline assignment: CDR1 MNHNS and CDR2 SASEGT. Here the CDR3 reads CASSEEWLAGYSYEQYF. DNA of the CDR3: TGTGCCAGCAGTGAAGAGTGGCTAGCGGGATACTCCTACGAGCAGTACTTC.

This chain connects TRBV6-5 to TRBJ2-7; maybe TRBD2 (5 bases). This CDR3 is 15 amino acids long. Deletions cut 0 bases from V and 2 bases from J, with 11 bases between. The germline CDR1 and CDR2 sequences are MNHEY and SVGAGI. The CDR3 nucleotides are TGTGCCAGCAGTTACTCTCTAGCTACAACCTACGAGCAGTACTTC. Its translation: CASSYSLATTYEQYF.

This clone has more than one count but fewer than ten. This rearrangement joins TRBV6-1 to TRBJ2-7; 7 bases fit TRBD1. CDR1 is MNHNS and CDR2 is SASEGT in the germline V gene. The CDR3 has 15 residues. Unmatched junction bases numbered 8, after V lost 5 bases and J lost 1 base. The CDR3 loop is CASSIRTGVSYEQYF. The CDR3 region has the DNA TGTGCCAGCAGTATCCGAACAGGGGTTTCCTACGAGCAGTACTTC.

The chain combines TRBV2 with TRBJ2-7; D possibly corresponds to TRBD1 (6 bases). CDR3 size: 13 residues. CDR1 is SNHLY, CDR2 FYNNEI, per germline. The V and J ends lost 3 bases and 6 bases respectively, with 12 bases between them. CDR3 sequence (DNA): TGTGCCAGCAGTGATCACAGGGCAACCGAGCAGTACTTC. It yields the protein CASSDHRATEQYF.

The chain employs TRBV29-1 and TRBJ2-3, with D possibly matching TRBD2 (5 bases). The length of the CDR3 is 16 residues. Germline assignment: CDR1 SQVTM and CDR2 ANQGSEA. V lost 0 bases, J lost 0 bases, and 13 bases lay in between. The CDR3 here is CSVEDQIARSTDTQYF. CDR3 in DNA: TGCAGCGTTGAAGATCAAATAGCGAGGAGCACAGATACGCAGTATTTT.

This clone was detected once. The rearrangement links TRBV5-1 to TRBJ2-3, with D uncertain. CDR1 SGHRS and CDR2 YFSETQ come from the germline V gene. Between the trimmed V and J ends, which lost 4 bases and 3 bases, there was a span of 6 bases. The CDR3 covers 12 residues. CDR3 sequence (DNA): TGCGCCAGCAGCAGGGATACAGATACGCAGTATTTT. Its translation is CASSRDTDTQYF.

This rearrangement joins TRBV6-6 to TRBJ1-1; 11 bases are shared with TRBD1. V shed 8 bases and J 6 bases; nucleotides not matched to a gene: 14. Germline V lookup: CDR1 MNHNY, CDR2 SVGAGI (reference sequence). This CDR3 comprises 16 residues. In nucleotides, the CDR3 is TGTGCCAGCTGCACCGGGACAGGGGGAGGCCCCGCTGAAGCTTTCTTT. Translated: CASCTGTGGGPAEAFF.

The J gene is TRBJ2-3, the V gene TRBV29-1; 8 bases map to TRBD1. V shed 7 bases and J 5 bases; nucleotides not matched to a gene: 2. Germline V gene data show CDR1 as SQVTM and CDR2 as ANQGSEA. This CDR3 has 11 amino acids. CDR3 amino acids: CSGTGGDTQYF. CDR3 DNA sequence: TGCAGCGGTACAGGGGGAGATACGCAGTATTTT.

J is TRBJ2-7 and V is TRBV11-2; the D gene is possibly TRBD2 (5 bases). V lost 1 base, J lost 3 bases, and 10 bases lay in between. Per germline, CDR1 SGHAT and CDR2 FQNNGV. CDR3 length equals 14 residues. The CDR3, as DNA: TGTGCCAGCAGCTTAGTTTCACGGGGCTACGAGCAGTACTTC. Encoded protein: CASSLVSRGYEQYF.

The chain joins TRBV6-1 to TRBJ2-7; D is unresolved. Germline V lookup: CDR1 MNHNS, CDR2 SASEGT. Trimming took 8 bases from V and 3 from J, leaving 11 bases between them. The CDR3 has 12 residues. CDR3 region: CASSGRSYEQYF. The CDR3 nucleotides are TGTGCCAGCTCCGGCCGGAGCTACGAGCAGTACTTC.

This clone was recorded only once. This chain connects TRBV19 to TRBJ2-1; 11 bases map to TRBD2. Germline trimming cut 5 bases from V and 8 bases from J; bases unmatched to any gene: 17. Germline V gene data show CDR1 as LNHDA and CDR2 as SQIVND (reference sequence). CDR3 length equals 18 residues. CDR3 DNA: TGTGCCAGTAGTCCTCGAGGTCCAGGTAGCGGGAGGGTCCATGAGCAGTTCTTC. Encoded protein: CASSPRGPGSGRVHEQFF.